These 16 T cell receptor beta chains originate from one sample sequenced in a study of T cells in Graves' hyperthyroidism and ophthalmopathy. What was amplified from RNA transcripts were TCR beta CDR3 regions. Primed by the HTBI set, a first-round RT-PCR was run on the TCR CDR3. TCRdb called the multiplex PCR reads again in MiXCR, with one record for every CDR3 protein. The sample gives around 720,000 distinct CDR3 sequences, just over 35% of which show up once; roughly 30% is in the top ten. Material for sequencing was blood. These receptors came from a woman aged 40-49 years with Graves' hyperthyroidism.

This clonotype has only a few counts. The V gene is TRBV6-2 or TRBV6-3, the J gene TRBJ1-5; D uncertain. V was pared by 2 bases and J by 3 bases, with 11 bases between. Per germline, CDR1 MNHEY and CDR2 SVGEGT. This CDR3 spans 15 amino acids. The CDR3 reads CASSYGRRDNQPQHF. Here the CDR3 DNA reads TGTGCCAGCAGTTACGGGAGACGGGACAATCAGCCCCAGCATTTT.

Concerning this clonotype itself: This may be a read error: a much more frequent sequence differs by one nucleotide. This is likely a read error, given that the CDR3 carries no conserved phenylalanine or tryptophan at its end. V gene TRBV12-3 or TRBV12-4 combines with J gene TRBJ1-1; D perhaps matches TRBD1 (5 bases). The CDR3 spans 13 residues. Trimming took off 10 bases at V and 5 bases at J, with 17 bases between the two ends. The CDR3 DNA is TGTGCCATCCGGGACTTGGGAGGTACTGAAGCTTTCCTT. It yields the protein CAIRDLGGTEAFL.

V and J are TRBV29-1 and TRBJ2-5; no firm D call. Germline V gene lookup returns CDR1 SQVTM and CDR2 ANQGSEA. The CDR3 runs 11 residues. Here the CDR3 reads CSAGLQETQYF. DNA for the CDR3: TGCAGTGCCGGGCTTCAAGAGACCCAGTACTTC.

About this clonotype: A much larger clone differs from this one at a single base, so this may be a read error. For the CDR3, the DNA is TGTGCCAGCAATGAAGGGGGCGTAAAGAGGGCTTTCTTT. Protein: CASNEGGVKRAFF. The rearrangement joins TRBV2 to TRBJ1-1; 7 bases match TRBD1. The length of the CDR3 is 13 residues. Germline CDR1 is SNHLY and CDR2 is FYNNEI.

This clonotype was counted a few times. The CDR3 DNA reads as TGCGCCAGCAGTGATGGGACATACACTGAAGCTTTCTTT. Its protein is CASSDGTYTEAFF. The V call is TRBV10-1, the J call TRBJ1-1, with a weak D call TRBD1 (6 bases). V was shortened by 3 bases and J by 3 bases, with 8 bases between the two germline ends. CDR3 size: 13 residues. Germline CDR1 reads WNHNN; CDR2 reads SYGVQD (reference sequence).

For this clonotype: In this CDR3 the conserved last residue, phenylalanine or tryptophan, is missing, so a read error is likely. The limits of the CDR3 on the DNA are not certain, so only TCRdb's listed CDR3 is given. The rearrangement uses TRBV7-9 and TRBJ2-7; the table's D gene call, TRBD1, was not cross checked with the DNA. Germline CDR1 and CDR2: SEHNR and FQNEAQ (reference sequence). The length of the CDR3 is 15 amino acids, counting both ends. CDR3 in amino acids: CASSQDRWVYNEQHL.

This rearrangement joins TRBV6-1 to TRBJ1-1, with a tentative D call TRBD1 (5 bases). Germline loops: CDR1 MNHNS, CDR2 SASEGT. V was clipped by 0 bases and J by 10 bases, with 12 bases between them. The CDR3 loop spans 13 amino acids. The CDR3 DNA sequence: TGTGCCAGCAGTGAAGCGCGGGGGAATCTAGCTTTCTTT. Its translation: CASSEARGNLAFF.

Notes on this clonotype: The junction differs from germline at one of its ends, possibly a read error. The rearrangement links TRBV9 to TRBJ2-2, with D perhaps matching TRBD1 or TRBD2 (5 bases each). Germline lookup yields CDR1 SGDLS and CDR2 YYNGEE. The length of the CDR3 is 16 residues. The CDR3 DNA reads TGTGCCAGCAGCGTAGCTACGACAGAGAACACCGGGGAGCTGTCTTGG. Its protein is CASSVATTENTGELSW.

This clonotype was counted only a few times. The chain uses TRBV5-4 and TRBJ1-6; no clear D gene. The germline V and J ends were trimmed by 1 base and 0 bases, with 14 bases remaining between them. Looked up from germline, CDR1 is SGHNT and CDR2 is YYREEE (reference sequence). The CDR3 spans 18 residues. DNA of the CDR3: TGTGCCAGCAGCTTGAATGGTCGAGGGAGCTCCTATAATTCACCCCTCCACTTT. As protein: CASSLNGRGSSYNSPLHF.

This clonotype has just one count. The V call is TRBV4-2, the J call TRBJ2-2, with D tentatively TRBD1 (6 bases). The CDR3 has 16 amino acids. Trimming pared 2 bases from V and 1 base from J, leaving 11 bases between. CDR1 and CDR2 (germline): LGHNA, YNFKEQ. CDR3 DNA: TGTGCCAGCAGCCAATCCCAGGGGAAGAACACCGGGGAGCTGTTTTTT. Encoded protein: CASSQSQGKNTGELFF.

The J gene is TRBJ2-6, the V gene TRBV29-1; D could derive from TRBD1 or TRBD2 (5 bases each). This CDR3 contains 16 residues. V dropped 6 bases and J dropped 1 base, with 16 bases sitting between them. The germline gives CDR1 SQVTM, CDR2 ANQGSEA. This CDR3 is CSVGPNLGSGANVLTF. CDR3 nucleotides: TGCAGCGTGGGACCAAACCTCGGTTCTGGGGCCAACGTCCTGACTTTC.

V usage is TRBV10-3 and J usage is TRBJ1-1; 7 bases are shared with TRBD1. With 4 bases clipped from V and 0 bases from J, the junction kept 5 bases outside the gene matches. Germline assignment: CDR1 ENHRY and CDR2 SYGVKD. The CDR3 is 15 residues long. The CDR3 region has the DNA TGTGCCATCAGTGGCAGGGGGAGACTGAACACTGAAGCTTTCTTT. Protein sequence: CAISGRGRLNTEAFF.

This clonotype was recorded many times. The chain couples TRBV19 to TRBJ1-5; D is unresolved. Deletions cut 4 bases from V and 1 base from J, with 14 bases between. Per germline, CDR1 LNHDA and CDR2 SQIVND (reference sequence). This CDR3 is built from 16 residues. This chain's CDR3 is CASSTGRMGSNQPQHF. CDR3 nucleotide sequence: TGTGCCAGTAGTACCGGACGGATGGGAAGCAATCAGCCCCAGCATTTT.

This clonotype was counted between two and nine times. CDR3 nucleotides: TGTGCCAGCAGCCTCTATAATTCACCCCTCCACTTT. Protein sequence: CASSLYNSPLHF. The rearrangement links TRBV12-3 or TRBV12-4 to TRBJ1-6, with unresolved D. The V end was cut by 6 bases, the J end by 3 bases, with 3 bases between. There are 12 residues in the CDR3.

The V gene is TRBV6-5, the J gene TRBJ2-2, with D perhaps matching TRBD1 or TRBD2 (5 bases each). Germline V gene sequence: CDR1 MNHEY, CDR2 SVGAGI. Deletions cut 4 bases from V and 4 bases from J, with 19 bases between. This CDR3 has 17 amino acids. The CDR3 nucleotides read TGTGCCAGCAGTTGGACGACGGGACGATCGTTCACCGGGGAGCTGTTTTTT. This gives the protein CASSWTTGRSFTGELFF.

To note about this clonotype: Since a much larger clone is just one base distant, this may be a read error. The chain carries TRBV14 and TRBJ2-7; no reliable D call. The CDR3 spans 12 residues. Germline CDR1 SGHDN, CDR2 FVKESK. CDR3 region: CASSQNGYEQHF. Here the CDR3 DNA reads TGTGCCAGCAGCCAAAACGGCTACGAGCAGCACTTC.